The entry below gives a single TCR beta chain sequence along with its context. This CDR3 comprises 15 residues. V was cut by 3 bases and J by 7 bases, with 17 bases left in between. Germline V CDR1 and CDR2: SGDLS, YYNGEE. These data belong to a study of human thymus T cells. Clones were sequenced by immunoSEQ multiplex PCR, and TCRdb holds only the in-frame ones, with some missing. Of 35,000 to 55,000 clones in the sample, approximately 95% are singletons; the top ten hold approximately 0.13%. The material sequenced was blood. This TCR was recovered from a boy under two years old with a congenital heart defect but otherwise immunologically healthy. The J gene is TRBJ1-5, the V gene TRBV9; D perhaps matches TRBD1 (5 bases). CDR3 in DNA: TGTGCCAGCAGCGCCGGCGGGGGAACTTTCCAGCCCCAGCATTTT. The encoded protein is CASSAGGGTFQPQHF. The full variable domain, rest sourced from reference TRBV9 and TRBJ1-5, is DSGVTQTPKHLITATGQRVTLRCSPRSGDLSVYWYQQSLDQGLQFLIQYYNGEERAKGNILERFSAQQFPDLHSELNLSSLELGDSALYFCASSAGGGTFQPQHFGDGTRLSIL.